Below are 3 T cell receptor beta chains sequenced from a single sample in a study of metastatic and nonmetastatic thyroid tumors. Not a single patient had been given any form of treatment at any point before undergoing thyroid surgery. TCRdb called clones again from the PCR reads with MiXCR. The table includes tens of thousands of clones, less than 30% detected once. The sample was blood. These receptors all stem from a male donor with papillary thyroid cancer or a benign thyroid nodule (not recorded which). Some clones in this sample may be carry-over from other donors' samples.

CDR3 residues: CASSLGQLRTRDTQYF. In DNA form, the CDR3 reads TGCGCCAGCAGCTTAGGACAGCTCAGGACCCGGGATACGCAGTATTTT. The chain recombines TRBV5-1 with TRBJ2-3; tentatively, D is TRBD1 (6 bases). This CDR3 region has 16 residues. The germline CDR1 and CDR2 sequences are SGHRS and YFSETQ. V gave up 2 bases and J gave up 6 bases, with 19 bases separating them.

The rearrangement uses TRBV28 and TRBJ2-7; TRBD1 agrees at 10 bases. Germline V CDR1 and CDR2: MDHEN, SYDVKM. The V segment lost 6 bases and the J segment 4 bases; nucleotides outside the gene matches: 6. This CDR3 comprises 14 residues. The CDR3 loop reads CASRDPGQGYEQYF. The DNA for the CDR3 is TGTGCCAGCAGGGACCCGGGACAGGGGTACGAGCAGTACTTC.

This clone has a count of ten or more. V usage is TRBV5-6 and J usage is TRBJ2-4; possible D gene TRBD2, 6 bases. The CDR3 sequence is 14 residues long. V was shortened by 3 bases and J by 5 bases, with 12 bases between the two germline ends. Germline-derived CDR1 and CDR2 are SGHDT and YYEEEE. The DNA of the CDR3 is TGTGCCAGCAGCTCCGGACTAACCGAAAACATTCAGTACTTC. As protein: CASSSGLTENIQYF.